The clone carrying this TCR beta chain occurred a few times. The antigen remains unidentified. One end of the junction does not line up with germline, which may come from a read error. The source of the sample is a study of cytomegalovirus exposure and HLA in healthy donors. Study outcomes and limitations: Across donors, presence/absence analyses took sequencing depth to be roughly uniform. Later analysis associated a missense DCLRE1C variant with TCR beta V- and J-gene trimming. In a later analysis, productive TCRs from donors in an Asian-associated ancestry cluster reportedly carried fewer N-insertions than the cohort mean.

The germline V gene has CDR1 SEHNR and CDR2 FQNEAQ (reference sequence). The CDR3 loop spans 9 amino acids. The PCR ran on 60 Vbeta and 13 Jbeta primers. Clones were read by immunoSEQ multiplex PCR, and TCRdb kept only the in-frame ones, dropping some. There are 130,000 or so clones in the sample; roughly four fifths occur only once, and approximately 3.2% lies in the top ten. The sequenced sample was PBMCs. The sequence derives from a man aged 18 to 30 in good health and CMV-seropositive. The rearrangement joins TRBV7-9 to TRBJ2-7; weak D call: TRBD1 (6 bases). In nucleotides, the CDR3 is TGTGCCAGCGGGGAACAGGGAAACTTC. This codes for CASGEQGNF.